These T cell receptor beta chains were read from a single sample in a study of cytomegalovirus exposure and HLA in healthy donors. Assay used: immunoSEQ multiplex PCR; TCRdb lists only in-frame clones, some missing. The table records about 220,000 clones, around nine tenths of them present only once. Sequencing was performed on PBMCs. The receptor set was obtained from a man younger than 35 in good health and CMV-seronegative. CDR3s include the opening cysteine and the closing phenylalanine or tryptophan. D genes are given only for firm matches. Only some rows state a clone size, as once, few, many or a class for expanded clones.

TRBJ2-1	TRBV30	-	-	TGTGCCTGGAGTGAAGCGGCCTTTGGGCCTGACAATGAGCAGTTCTTC	CAWSEAAFGPDNEQFF
TRBJ1-2	TRBV5-4	TRBD1	-	TGTGCCAGCAGCAGAACCGGGACAGCTAACTATGGCTACACCTTC	CASSRTGTANYGYTF
TRBJ2-2	TRBV11-2	TRBD1	-	TGTGCCAGCAGCCTCCTCCCCGGACAGGGGGTCGCCGGGGAGCTGTTTTTT	CASSLLPGQGVAGELFF
TRBJ1-3	TRBV5-6	-	-	TGTGCCAGCAGCTTGCCCCTCTCCTCTGGAAACACCATATATTTT	CASSLPLSSGNTIYF
TRBJ1-5	TRBV18	-	-	TGTGCCAGCTCACCAATCATCAGTTATCAGCCCCAGCATTTT	CASSPIISYQPQHF
TRBJ2-3	TRBV11-3	-	-	TGTGCCAGCACCCAAGGAGGGGGCCGGGCAGATACGCAGTATTTT	CASTQGGGRADTQYF
TRBJ2-2	TRBV28	TRBD2	-	TGTGCCAGCAGCCTAGCGGGAGGGAACACCGGGGAGCTGTTTTTT	CASSLAGGNTGELFF
TRBJ2-3	TRBV25-1	-	-	TGTGCCAGCAACAGGGCGAGCACAGATACGCAGTATTTT	CASNRASTDTQYF
TRBJ2-7	TRBV28	TRBD2	-	TGTGCCAGCACTACTAGCGGGAGCAGTTGGGGATACGAGCAGTACTTC	CASTTSGSSWGYEQYF
TRBJ2-7	TRBV11-2	-	once	TGTGCCAGCAGCCCCATCGTGTGGGGGGAGACCTACGAGCAGTACTTC	CASSPIVWGETYEQYF
TRBJ2-7	TRBV7-6	TRBD1	-	TGTGCCAGCAGCTTTGCCAGGGGGAACGAGCAGTACTTC	CASSFARGNEQYF
TRBJ2-3	TRBV5-4	TRBD1	-	TGTGCCAGCAGCTGGGGGACAGGGGTAAGAGATACGCAGTATTTT	CASSWGTGVRDTQYF
TRBJ2-1	TRBV30	-	once	TGTGCCTGGAGTGTCTCGACTCGTGAGCAGTTCTTC	CAWSVSTREQFF
TRBJ1-5	TRBV10-3	-	-	TGTGCCATCAGTGAGTCAGGGGCAGAAAAACAGCCCCAGCATTTT	CAISESGAEKQPQHF
TRBJ2-7	TRBV21-1	-	-	TGTGCCAGCAGCAAAGGAGGTAGCGGGAGGTCGGCCTACGAGCAGTACTTC	CASSKGGSGRSAYEQYF
TRBJ2-1	TRBV20-1	-	-	TGCAGCTGCCACGGGAATGAGCAGTTCTTC	CSCHGNEQFF
TRBJ2-5	TRBV2	-	-	TGTGCCAGCAGTGTGAGGCGAGAGACCCAGTACTTC	CASSVRRETQYF
TRBJ2-1	TRBV15	TRBD2	-	TGTGCCACCAGCCCGGCTAGCGGGGACAATGAGCAGTTCTTC	CATSPASGDNEQFF
TRBJ1-2	TRBV7-2	-	-	TGTGCCAGCAGCTTAGGAGGTTCGCGGGGGCTCCATGGCTACACCTTC	CASSLGGSRGLHGYTF
TRBJ2-7	TRBV15	TRBD2	-	TGTGCCACCAGCAGGACCAGCGGGAGGGCGTCCTACGAGCAGTACTTC	CATSRTSGRASYEQYF
TRBJ2-3	TRBV28	TRBD2	-	TGTGCCAGCAGTTTAGGACTAGCGGTAGAAGCAGATACGCAGTATTTT	CASSLGLAVEADTQYF
TRBJ2-7	TRBV7-6	-	-	TGTGCCAGCAGCTTAACAGAATCCGAGCAGTACTTC	CASSLTESEQYF
TRBJ1-4	TRBV18	-	-	TGTGCCAGCTCACCATGGGGGGATCGACTGTTTTTT	CASSPWGDRLFF
TRBJ1-5	TRBV5-1	-	-	TGCGCCAGCAGCTTGGGATCGGGGGAGCCCCAGCATTTT	CASSLGSGEPQHF
TRBJ2-7	TRBV28	-	-	TGTGCCAGCAGTTTACCCATGACAGGGAGGTCAGACGAGCAGTACTTC	CASSLPMTGRSDEQYF
TRBJ2-1	TRBV6-6	TRBD2	-	TGTGCCAGCACCCGAATAGCGGGGGGGCTTAATGAGCAGTTCTTC	CASTRIAGGLNEQFF
TRBJ2-7	TRBV6-5	TRBD1	-	TGTGCCAGCAGTTATACCGGGACAGGGACCTACGAGCAGTACTTC	CASSYTGTGTYEQYF
TRBJ2-7	TRBV19	-	few	TGTGCCAGTAGCTATCAGGGCACCTACTACGAGCAGTACTTC	CASSYQGTYYEQYF
TRBJ2-3	TRBV27	TRBD1	-	TGTGCCAGCAGTATGGGACAGGGGGCGAGAGTCTTCACAGATACGCAGTATTTT	CASSMGQGARVFTDTQYF
TRBJ1-1	TRBV28	TRBD1	few	TGTGCCAGCAGTACAAACAGGGGGAAGTTTGGGCTGAACACTGAAGCTTTCTTT	CASSTNRGKFGLNTEAFF
TRBJ1-6	TRBV28	TRBD1	-	TGTGCCAGCATCAAGGACAGGGGTGGTTCACCCCTCCACTTT	CASIKDRGGSPLHF
TRBJ1-2	TRBV5-6	TRBD1	-	TGTGCCAGCAGCTTGGCAGGGGGCCCTAACTATGGCTACACCTTC	CASSLAGGPNYGYTF
TRBJ2-7	TRBV25-1	TRBD1	-	TGTGCCAGCAGTGCCCCAGGGACAGTTCGCGAGCAGTACTTC	CASSAPGTVREQYF
TRBJ2-1	TRBV18	TRBD2	-	TGTGCCAGCTCACCGTCGGGAGGCACGGGGAATGAGCAGTTCTTC	CASSPSGGTGNEQFF
TRBJ2-5	TRBV29-1	TRBD2	-	TGCAGCGTTGAAATACTAGCGGGAGGAGAGACCCAGTACTTC	CSVEILAGGETQYF
TRBJ1-2	TRBV19	-	once	TGTGCCAGTAGCACTGACGGCAGGGACTATGGCTACACCTTC	CASSTDGRDYGYTF
TRBJ1-5	TRBV28	TRBD1	-	TGTGCCAGCACCGAGAGGGGGCGGAGGGAGCCCCAGCATTTT	CASTERGRREPQHF
TRBJ2-3	TRBV28	-	-	TGTGCCAGCCAGGGGGATACGCAGTATTTT	CASQGDTQYF
TRBJ1-1	TRBV6-5	TRBD1	-	TGTGCCAGCAGTTACTCTTACAGGGGGGAAGCTTTCTTT	CASSYSYRGEAFF
TRBJ1-4	TRBV2	-	-	TGTGCCAGCAGTGTGCTGAGGGAAAAACTGTTTTTT	CASSVLREKLFF
TRBJ2-3	TRBV7-2	-	-	TGTGCCAGCAGCTCGGCAGGGGTTACAGATACGCAGTATTTT	CASSSAGVTDTQYF
TRBJ1-2	TRBV27	TRBD1	-	TGTGCCAGCAGTCCCGGGACAGGGCGGAACTATGGCTACACCTTC	CASSPGTGRNYGYTF
TRBJ1-5	TRBV5-6	-	-	TGTGCCAGCAGCCTTGGGCAGGGACTAAATCAGCCCCAGCATTTT	CASSLGQGLNQPQHF
TRBJ2-5	TRBV28	-	-	TGTGCCAGCAGTCCAAAAGAGACCCAGTACTTC	CASSPKETQYF
TRBJ2-7	TRBV19	-	once	TGTGCCAGTAGTGACCGGGACTCCATAGCCTACGAGCAGTACTTC	CASSDRDSIAYEQYF
TRBJ2-3	TRBV11-2	TRBD1	-	TGTGCCAGCAGCCCCCGAAGACAGGGGTCCACAGATACGCAGTATTTT	CASSPRRQGSTDTQYF
TRBJ2-7	TRBV4-3	TRBD2	few	TGCGCCAGCAGCCACCTACTAGCGGGAGCTGACGAGCAGTACTTC	CASSHLLAGADEQYF
TRBJ1-5	TRBV6-1	-	-	TGTGCCAGCGGGCAAAATAGCAATCAGCCCCAGCATTTT	CASGQNSNQPQHF
TRBJ1-2	TRBV15	TRBD1	-	TGTGCCACTAACCGGGACAGGGGGCTCCGGGGCTACACCTTC	CATNRDRGLRGYTF
TRBJ2-7	TRBV19	TRBD1	-	TGTGCCAGTAGCGACAGGGTTGGGGAGCAGTACTTC	CASSDRVGEQYF
TRBJ2-2	TRBV28	-	once	TGTGCCAGCAGTTTGAGGACCGGGGAGCTGTTTTTT	CASSLRTGELFF
TRBJ2-7	TRBV6-5	TRBD1	-	TGTGCCAGCAGTCCCGGGACAGGGGACTACGAGCAGTACTTC	CASSPGTGDYEQYF
TRBJ1-1	TRBV7-2	-	-	TGTGCCAGCAGCTTAGCACGGGAGAACACTGAAGCTTTCTTT	CASSLARENTEAFF
TRBJ2-5	TRBV9	TRBD1	-	TGTGCCAGCAGCCCTTGGACAGGGGGCAAGGGTAGGAGGGAGACCCAGTACTTC	CASSPWTGGKGRRETQYF
TRBJ2-7	TRBV9	-	-	TGTGCCAGCAGCCCAGGGGATCTGCACGAGCAGTACTTC	CASSPGDLHEQYF
TRBJ2-7	TRBV25-1	-	-	TGTGCCAGCAGTGAAACAGAATCCTCCTACGAGCAGTACTTC	CASSETESSYEQYF
TRBJ2-3	TRBV6-6	TRBD2	-	TGTGCCAGCAGCACCGGGACTAGCTTCGCAGATACGCAGTATTTT	CASSTGTSFADTQYF